This TCR beta chain was sequenced during a study of OX40 agonist ivuxolimab in advanced cancers. Study context: Patients with prior anti-PD-1, anti-PD-L1 or anti-CTLA-4 therapy were eligible; less than 50% had some.

The trim removed 4 bases at V and 5 bases at J, leaving 7 bases unmatched. The V gene's germline CDR1 is SGHNT and CDR2 YYREEE (reference sequence). This CDR3 comprises 15 residues. The repertoire was sequenced with immunoSEQ multiplex PCR; TCRdb's copy has only in-frame clones and lacks some. The profile shows about 74,000 clones, around 82% of them singletons. Whole-study results and caveats: Low normalized T-cell clonal expansion was also seen in some nonresponders. The average count of expanded clones was higher among CD8+ T cells than among CD4+. Patients who responded partially at 0.1-3.0 mg/kg showed clonal expansion ranking among the lowest.

A note on this clone: The antigen remains undetermined.

The TCR originated in an adult with an advanced solid tumor such as melanoma, head and neck, liver or kidney cancer. The input for sequencing was CD4+ or CD8+ T cells sorted from blood, taken in a trial of the OX40 agonist ivuxolimab. The chain combines TRBV5-4 with TRBJ2-1; 9 bases are shared with TRBD2. The CDR3 spells CASSPRVAGDNEQFF. In DNA form, the CDR3 reads TGTGCCAGCAGCCCCCGGGTAGCGGGAGACAATGAGCAGTTCTTC.